This section outlines one T cell receptor beta chain sequence together with its context. Produced via immunoSEQ multiplex PCR; TCRdb's table is partial and in-frame only. This table holds about 86,000 clones, 85% found once. This sample was included in a study of blood T cell repertoires in COVID-19. The clonotype comes from a middle-aged man with acute or convalescent COVID-19. Sample: peripheral blood.

CDR3 sequence reads: CASSLVADRGQETQYF. The CDR3 nucleotides read TGTGCCAGCAGCTTAGTGGCGGACAGGGGCCAAGAGACCCAGTACTTC. The rearrangement links TRBV7-2 to TRBJ2-5, with 9 positions matching TRBD1. CDR1 is SGHTA, CDR2 FQGNSA, per germline. With V trimmed by 1 base and J by 1 base, 4 bases remained unmatched. This CDR3 has 16 residues.